Below, 26 T cell receptor beta chains from the same sample are listed, as sequenced in a study of T cell responses to AZD1222 COVID-19 vaccine. Profiled with immunoSEQ multiplex PCR; TCRdb holds only in-frame clones, not every one. The table lists more than 110,000 clones, more than 75% of them singletons. Here the sequenced sample was peripheral blood, taken 28 days after the second AZD1222 dose. The receptor source for this set is an adult who received the AZD1222 COVID-19 vaccine.

V and J are TRBV3-1 (or the pseudogene TRBV3-2) and TRBJ2-5, with TRBD1 matching 9 bases. The CDR3 length is 15 residues. V was clipped by 0 bases and J by 4 bases; unmatched bases: 3. Germline values: CDR1 LGHDT, CDR2 YNNKEL (reference sequence). The CDR3 coding sequence is TGTGCCAGCAGCCAAGATAAGGACAGGGGAGAGACCCAGTACTTC. It yields the protein CASSQDKDRGETQYF.

This clone was picked up one time. This chain links TRBV5-1 with TRBJ1-1; possible D gene TRBD1, 6 bases. V was trimmed by 4 bases and J by 4 bases, leaving 11 bases between them. The germline CDR1 and CDR2 sequences are SGHRS and YFSETQ. This CDR3 comprises 13 residues. As DNA, the CDR3 is TGCGCCAGCAGCCCCGGGACAAGCACTGAAGCTTTCTTT. This encodes CASSPGTSTEAFF.

The genes are TRBV27 and TRBJ1-1, with D uncertain. CDR1 is MNHEY, CDR2 SMNVEV, per germline (reference sequence). The CDR3 extends over 14 amino acids. V shed 6 bases and J shed 6 bases, with 17 bases lying between them. The CDR3 loop reads CASRPWTGMSEAFF. CDR3 DNA sequence: TGTGCCAGCAGACCTTGGACGGGTATGTCTGAAGCTTTCTTT.

This clone appeared a few times. The rearrangement uses TRBV6-4 and TRBJ1-6; the match to TRBD1 covers 8 bases. Germline values: CDR1 MRHNA, CDR2 SNTAGT. Unmatched junction bases numbered 4, after V lost 6 bases and J lost 3 bases. CDR3 length equals 15 residues. The CDR3 nucleotides are TGTGCCAGCAGCGCGACAGGGGACTATAATTCACCCCTCCACTTT. The encoded protein is CASSATGDYNSPLHF.

The chain combines TRBV10-3 with TRBJ2-7, with 8 bases identical to TRBD2. CDR3 length equals 15 residues. Germline CDR1 reads ENHRY; CDR2 reads SYGVKD. The V gene end was trimmed by 4 bases and the J gene end by 4 bases; junction bases not matched to a gene: 9. The DNA of the CDR3 is TGTGCCATCAGTGCGAGCGGGGGCTCCATTTACGAGCAGTACTTC. Its translation is CAISASGGSIYEQYF.

The J gene is TRBJ1-4, the V gene TRBV7-2; 7 positions agree with TRBD1. After removal of 2 bases from V and 5 bases from J, the junction contained 5 bases not matched to a gene. CDR3 length: 15 amino acids. Germline values: CDR1 SGHTA, CDR2 FQGNSA. The CDR3 nucleotides are TGTGCCAGCAGCTTAATGATGACAGGGAATGAAAAACTGTTTTTT. As protein: CASSLMMTGNEKLFF.

To note about this clone: The junction does not match germline at one end; this may be a read error. This chain links TRBV7-7 with TRBJ1-1; D gene ambiguous. Germline V lookup: CDR1 SSHAT, CDR2 FNYEAQ (reference sequence). The CDR3 spans 14 residues. Here the CDR3 DNA reads TGTGCTAGCAGCTCTCGTCCAACGAACACTGAAGCTTTCTTT. Translated, it gives CASSSRPTNTEAFF.

The V and J genes are TRBV5-5 and TRBJ2-1; 7 bases are shared with TRBD1. The CDR3 runs 14 residues. Germline V lookup: CDR1 SGHKS, CDR2 YYEKEE (reference sequence). Trimming removed 7 bases from V and 6 bases from J; junction bases left unmatched: 10. The CDR3 DNA follows: TGTGCCAGCCTAACAGGGGCCACATTCAATGAGCAGTTCTTC. It codes for CASLTGATFNEQFF.

The chain uses TRBV28 and TRBJ1-2, with 9 bases matching TRBD1. Germline assignment: CDR1 MDHEN and CDR2 SYDVKM. CDR3 length equals 14 residues. J gave up 4 bases and V 10 bases, and 10 bases lay outside the gene matches. The CDR3 here is CATSVGTGTYGYTF. The CDR3 coding sequence is TGTGCCACCAGCGTAGGGACAGGGACCTATGGCTACACCTTC.

In its sample, this clone was seen a few times. The chain recombines TRBV19 with TRBJ2-7, with 8 bases identical to TRBD1. Germline V CDR1 and CDR2: LNHDA, SQIVND (reference sequence). This CDR3 comprises 12 residues. Trimming cost V 4 bases and J 6 bases; bases outside gene matches: 2. The CDR3 is CASSKQGGEQYF. For the CDR3, the DNA is TGTGCCAGTAGTAAACAGGGGGGCGAGCAGTACTTC.

The chain carries TRBV28 and TRBJ2-2; 7 nucleotides agree with TRBD1. The CDR3 length is 14 residues. The germline V gene has CDR1 MDHEN and CDR2 SYDVKM. J lost 7 bases, V lost 7 bases, and 9 bases had no gene match. In DNA form, the CDR3 reads TGTGCCAGCACATCTGGGGGACAGAGCGGGGAGCTGTTTTTT. Amino acid sequence: CASTSGGQSGELFF.

The J gene is TRBJ1-3, the V gene TRBV10-3; D perhaps matches TRBD1 (5 bases). Trimming stripped 7 bases from V and 2 bases from J, with 9 bases between. The CDR3 loop spans 13 amino acids. Germline values: CDR1 ENHRY, CDR2 SYGVKD. CDR3 in DNA: TGTGCCATCACCGGGGGTCCTGGAAACACCATATATTTT. Its translation is CAITGGPGNTIYF.

V gene TRBV28 combines with J gene TRBJ2-3; 13 positions agree with TRBD2. Germline CDR1 reads MDHEN; CDR2 reads SYDVKM. Unmatched junction bases numbered 14, after V lost 5 bases and J lost 3 bases. The CDR3 length is 19 residues. CDR3 amino acids: CASSQTSGGPNLGTDTQYF. The CDR3 bases are TGTGCCAGCAGTCAGACTAGCGGGGGGCCCAACCTAGGGACAGATACGCAGTATTTT.

The gene calls are TRBV6-2 or TRBV6-3 and TRBJ2-7; tentatively, D is TRBD2 (6 bases). This CDR3 contains 14 residues. The ends were cut back, 5 bases at V and 9 bases at J, with 20 bases in the middle. The germline V gene encodes CDR1 MNHEY and CDR2 SVGEGT. CDR3 sequence reads: CASSGLGLGQGQYF. The CDR3, as DNA: TGTGCCAGCAGTGGACTGGGACTCGGCCAGGGGCAGTACTTC.

The V gene is TRBV18, the J gene TRBJ2-3, with no clear D. This CDR3 contains 17 residues. CDR1 is KGHSH, CDR2 LQKENI, per germline. Trimming shortened V by 2 bases and J by 3 bases, and 18 bases separated the two germline ends. The CDR3 loop reads CASSPSPLRVSTDTQYF. The CDR3 DNA sequence: TGTGCCAGCTCACCAAGCCCCCTAAGGGTATCTACAGATACGCAGTATTTT.

This chain joins TRBV29-1 and TRBJ2-1; D remains unclear. V was trimmed by 3 bases and J by 0 bases, leaving 12 bases between them. The CDR3 is 15 residues long. Germline loops: CDR1 SQVTM, CDR2 ANQGSEA. CDR3 coding DNA: TGCAGCGTTGATCGCGTAGAGGTCTCCTACAATGAGCAGTTCTTC. Its protein product is CSVDRVEVSYNEQFF.

The V gene is TRBV20-1, the J gene TRBJ2-1, with a possible D match to TRBD1 (6 bases). Germline CDR1 DFQATT, CDR2 SNEGSKA (reference sequence). V was clipped by 7 bases and J by 15 bases, with 19 bases between them. This CDR3 spans 11 amino acids. DNA of the CDR3: TGCAGTGTCCGAGGTCGGGCAGGGGCGTTCTTC. Translated: CSVRGRAGAFF.

V and J are TRBV9 and TRBJ2-6; TRBD2 aligns across 12 bases. CDR3 length: 19 residues. In germline, CDR1 is SGDLS, CDR2 YYNGEE. V shed 0 bases, J shed 0 bases, and the junction held 4 bases outside the gene matches. The CDR3 loop reads CASSVALAGGHSGANVLTF. Written as DNA, the CDR3 is TGTGCCAGCAGCGTAGCCCTAGCGGGAGGGCACTCTGGGGCCAACGTCCTGACTTTC.

This sequence joins TRBV10-3 and TRBJ1-2; 7 bases line up with TRBD1. CDR1 ENHRY and CDR2 SYGVKD come from the germline V gene. V gave up 8 bases and J gave up 7 bases; unmatched junction bases: 10. This CDR3 is built from 13 residues. CDR3 in DNA: TGTGCCATCCGGGGAGGGGGCGCGTTTGGCTACACCTTC. This translates into CAIRGGGAFGYTF.

This chain connects TRBV28 to TRBJ2-6, with 7 positions matching TRBD1. With 2 bases clipped from V and 1 base from J, the junction kept 5 bases outside the gene matches. The length of the CDR3 is 17 residues. Germline CDR1 is MDHEN and CDR2 is SYDVKM. DNA of the CDR3: TGTGCCAGCAGTTTAGGGACAGAAATATCTGGGGCCAACGTCCTGACTTTC. It encodes CASSLGTEISGANVLTF.

The rearrangement links TRBV11-1 to TRBJ2-2; no firm D call. The CDR3 is 13 amino acids. V dropped 1 base and J dropped 4 bases, with 4 bases sitting between them. Germline lookup yields CDR1 SGHAT and CDR2 FQDESV (reference sequence). The CDR3 bases are TGTGCCAGCAGCTTAGATGGCACCGGGGAGCTGTTTTTT. Protein: CASSLDGTGELFF.

This sequence joins TRBV3-1 (or the pseudogene TRBV3-2) and TRBJ2-1; D might be TRBD1 or TRBD2, each matching 5 bases. The CDR3 spans 16 residues. Germline values: CDR1 LGHDT, CDR2 YNNKEL (reference sequence). V lost 1 base and J 0 bases, leaving 10 bases between the germline ends. CDR3 in DNA: TGTGCCAGCAGCCAAGGGGACGGTAGCTCCTACAATGAGCAGTTCTTC. Protein product: CASSQGDGSSYNEQFF.

This clone has just one count. The rearrangement uses TRBV10-1 and TRBJ2-5; D is perhaps TRBD2 (5 bases). The length of the CDR3 is 13 residues. Trimming cost V 7 bases and J 7 bases, with 16 bases left between them. CDR1 WNHNN and CDR2 SYGVQD come from the germline V gene (reference sequence). The CDR3 sequence: CASTPTVGATQYF. CDR3 DNA: TGCGCCAGCACCCCGACCGTGGGAGCGACCCAGTACTTC.

V gene TRBV7-4 combines with J gene TRBJ2-1; D is perhaps TRBD1 (6 bases). The CDR3 sequence is 15 residues long. V lost 6 bases and J 8 bases, leaving 20 bases between the germline ends. CDR1 is SGHVT, CDR2 SQSDAQ, per germline. The CDR3 spells CASRSPGGILDEQFF. CDR3 bases: TGTGCCAGCAGATCTCCTGGGGGCATCTTAGATGAGCAGTTCTTC. Using reference TRBV7-4 and TRBJ2-1 for the parts outside the CDR3, the full variable domain is GAGVSQSPRYKVAKRGRDVALRCDSISGHVTLYWYRQTLGQGSEVLTYSQSDAQRDKSGRPSGRFSAERPERSVSTLKIQRTEQGDSAVYLCASRSPGGILDEQFFGPGTRLTVL.

The CDR3 nucleotides are TGTGCCAGCAGCCAAGCGGGGGTCGGTCCTCCCCTCCACTTT. Its protein product is CASSQAGVGPPLHF. The chain has TRBV4-2 and TRBJ1-6, with TRBD1 as a possible D gene (5 bases). CDR1 and CDR2 from the germline V gene are LGHNA and YNFKEQ. There are 14 residues in the CDR3. V lost 1 base and J 13 bases, leaving 14 bases between the germline ends.

The chain couples TRBV5-1 to TRBJ2-2; 7 nucleotides line up with TRBD1. Germline loops: CDR1 SGHRS, CDR2 YFSETQ. CDR3 length: 15 amino acids. The trim removed 4 bases at V and 5 bases at J, leaving 8 bases unmatched. The CDR3 is CASSQRQGRTGELFF. Written as DNA, the CDR3 is TGCGCCAGCAGCCAACGACAGGGTCGAACCGGGGAGCTGTTTTTT. Filled out from reference TRBV5-1 and TRBJ2-2, the complete variable domain reads KAGVTQTPRYLIKTRGQQVTLSCSPISGHRSVSWYQQTPGQGLQFLFEYFSETQRNKGNFPGRFSGRQFSNSRSEMNVSTLELGDSALYLCASSQRQGRTGELFFGEGSRLTVL.